Shown below are 9 T cell receptor beta chains from a single sample sequenced in a study of T-cell reconstitution after alpha-beta-depleted transplantation in children. Preparation of the TCRbeta library was carried out with unique molecular identifiers. A single record per CDR3 protein comes from TCRdb applying MiXCR to the PCR reads. The sample has roughly 500,000 distinct CDR3 sequences, about 16% seen once. Sample: PBMCs from the stem cell graft donor, taken from the stem cell graft. These receptors originate from a human donor who donated a stem cell graft to a child with acute lymphoblastic leukemia.

The rearrangement links TRBV27 to TRBJ1-5, with 7 bases lining up with TRBD1. The ends lost 5 bases at V and 9 bases at J; junction bases unmatched: 7. CDR1 is MNHEY and CDR2 is SMNVEV in the germline V gene (reference sequence). The CDR3 extends over 13 amino acids. In DNA form, the CDR3 reads TGTGCCAGCAGTGACAGGGCCCGGGGGCCCCAGCATTTT. It encodes CASSDRARGPQHF.

There are a few counts of this clonotype. V is TRBV27 and J is TRBJ2-7, with D possibly being TRBD1 (5 bases). V was trimmed by 1 base and J by 5 bases, leaving 15 bases between them. Looked up from germline, CDR1 is MNHEY and CDR2 is SMNVEV (reference sequence). CDR3 length: 15 residues. CDR3 DNA: TGTGCCAGCAGTTTATGGGTCGGCTTGGGGCACGAGCAGTACTTC. It specifies CASSLWVGLGHEQYF.

This clonotype was picked up a small number of times. The V and J genes are TRBV27 and TRBJ1-3; 7 nucleotides agree with TRBD1. The CDR3 runs 15 residues. Looked up from germline, CDR1 is MNHEY and CDR2 is SMNVEV (reference sequence). Trimming cost V 4 bases and J 2 bases; bases outside gene matches: 5. The CDR3 reads CASSSTGAPGNTIYF. In DNA form, the CDR3 reads TGTGCCAGCAGTTCTACAGGGGCCCCTGGAAACACCATATATTTT.

This clonotype was recorded a few times. This sequence joins TRBV7-9 and TRBJ2-5, with a tentative D call TRBD2 (5 bases). The CDR3 has 13 amino acids. Germline V gives CDR1 SEHNR, CDR2 FQNEAQ (reference sequence). Trimming shortened V by 7 bases and J by 5 bases, and 14 bases separated the two germline ends. CDR3 loop: CASTADFRETQYF. The CDR3 DNA is TGTGCCAGCACCGCGGACTTTCGGGAGACCCAGTACTTC.

There are a few counts of this clonotype. The V and J genes are TRBV11-2 and TRBJ2-7; D remains ambiguous. Trimming cost V 7 bases and J 5 bases, with 18 bases left between them. The CDR3 is 14 amino acids. Germline V gene sequence: CDR1 SGHAT, CDR2 FQNNGV. The DNA for the CDR3 is TGTGCCAGCACCGCTGGGTACCAGCGTAACGAGCAGTACTTC. Encoded protein: CASTAGYQRNEQYF.

The gene calls are TRBV25-1 and TRBJ1-5, with 7 bases that match TRBD1. The V gene's germline CDR1 is MGHDK and CDR2 SYGVNS. CDR3 length equals 16 residues. The V and J ends lost 3 bases and 6 bases, in that order; junction bases with no gene match: 11. CDR3 bases: TGTGCCAGCAGTGATTACGACAGGGACATCGGTCAGCCCCAGCATTTT. Protein: CASSDYDRDIGQPQHF.

V usage is TRBV5-1 and J usage is TRBJ2-1, with 11 nucleotides matching TRBD2. This CDR3 has 17 residues. The junction had 10 bases not matched to a gene; V was cut back by 1 base and J by 7 bases. The germline V gene has CDR1 SGHRS and CDR2 YFSETQ. CDR3 residues: CASSLRTIAGGLNEQFF. For the CDR3, the DNA is TGCGCCAGCAGCTTGCGGACAATAGCGGGAGGGTTGAATGAGCAGTTCTTC.

The genes are TRBV29-1 and TRBJ2-1, with 8 bases identical to TRBD2. Germline CDR1 SQVTM, CDR2 ANQGSEA. This CDR3 comprises 15 residues. The V and J ends lost 6 bases and 1 base, in that order; junction bases with no gene match: 8. CDR3 in amino acids: CSVVGLEVSYNEQFF. The CDR3 nucleotides are TGCAGCGTAGTGGGACTAGAAGTTTCCTACAATGAGCAGTTCTTC.

This clonotype was counted only a few times. V gene TRBV14 combines with J gene TRBJ2-7; D is ambiguous. The germline V gene encodes CDR1 SGHDN and CDR2 FVKESK. Between the trimmed V and J ends, which lost 2 bases and 3 bases, there was a span of 14 bases. This CDR3 region has 15 residues. Here the CDR3 DNA reads TGTGCCAGCAGCCAAAATCGGCTACTTGGCTACGAGCAGTACTTC. Protein: CASSQNRLLGYEQYF.